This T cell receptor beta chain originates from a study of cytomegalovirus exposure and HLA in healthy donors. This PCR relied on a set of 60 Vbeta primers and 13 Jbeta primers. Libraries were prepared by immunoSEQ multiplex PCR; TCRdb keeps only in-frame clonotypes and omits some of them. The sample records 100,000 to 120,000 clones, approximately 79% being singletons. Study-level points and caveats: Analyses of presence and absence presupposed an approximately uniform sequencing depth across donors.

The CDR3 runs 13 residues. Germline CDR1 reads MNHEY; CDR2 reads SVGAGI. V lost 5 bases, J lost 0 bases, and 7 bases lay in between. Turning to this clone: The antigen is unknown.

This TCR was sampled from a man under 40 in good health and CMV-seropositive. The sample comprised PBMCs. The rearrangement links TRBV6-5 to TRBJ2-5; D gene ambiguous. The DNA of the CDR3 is TGTGCCAGCAGTCGACTGGACCAAGAGACCCAGTACTTC. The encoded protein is CASSRLDQETQYF.